This TCR beta chain appears in the sequencing data of a study of T cell responses to AZD1222 COVID-19 vaccine. General study findings and limits: Baseline seropositivity characterized only a handful of AZD1222 recipients.

TCRdb's table, derived via immunoSEQ multiplex PCR, lists solely in-frame clones and lacks some. The table includes 140,000 to 150,000 clones, over 90% detected once. Germline V lookup: CDR1 MNHEY, CDR2 SMNVEV (reference sequence). V was clipped by 6 bases and J by 2 bases; unmatched bases: 16. The CDR3 runs 19 residues. About this clone: Antigen specificity is unknown.

The source of this sequence is an adult in good health. Sequenced here: peripheral blood, sampled on day 0 of AZD1222 vaccination. This sequence joins TRBV27 and TRBJ2-1, with 10 positions matching TRBD2. The CDR3 bases are TGTGCCAGCAGCCTGAGGTCCGGGACTAGCGATTTGGCCTACAATGAGCAGTTCTTC. Translating it yields CASSLRSGTSDLAYNEQFF.